These T cell receptor beta chains were read from a single sample in a study of T-cell reconstitution after alpha-beta-depleted transplantation in children. TCRdb analysed the PCR reads with MiXCR anew, one entry per CDR3 protein. The data show around 340,000 distinct CDR3 sequences, with about an eighth seen just once and over 3.5% held by the top ten. The sample in question was PBMCs, obtained from the stem cell graft. These receptors all stem from a human donor who donated a stem cell graft to a child with Fanconi anemia. CDR3s include the opening cysteine and the closing phenylalanine or tryptophan. A D gene is named only where the DNA matches it firmly. The listing skips clone size in some rows; elsewhere it reads once, few, many or a size class.

d_call: .; v_call: TRBV9; clone_size: many; j_call: TRBJ1-1; cdr3_nt: TGTGCCAGCAGCGAGGGGAACACTGAAGCTTTCTTT; cdr3_aa: CASSEGNTEAFF
d_call: .; v_call: TRBV10-3; clone_size: many; j_call: TRBJ2-3; cdr3_nt: TGTGCCACCTCTAGGAGGGTCTCAGATACGCAGTATTTT; cdr3_aa: CATSRRVSDTQYF
d_call: TRBD2; v_call: TRBV6-1; clone_size: .; j_call: TRBJ2-1; cdr3_nt: TGTGCCAGCAGTCCTCAACGGGAGGGCGAGCAGTTCTTC; cdr3_aa: CASSPQREGEQFF
d_call: .; v_call: TRBV6-2/TRBV6-3; clone_size: few; j_call: TRBJ1-5; cdr3_nt: TGTGCCAGCAGTTACGTGGGGGATCAGCCCCAGCATTTT; cdr3_aa: CASSYVGDQPQHF
d_call: TRBD1; v_call: TRBV6-2/TRBV6-3; clone_size: few; j_call: TRBJ1-5; cdr3_nt: TGTGCCAGCAGTTCGGGACAGTATAGCAATCAGCCCCAGCATTTT; cdr3_aa: CASSSGQYSNQPQHF
d_call: .; v_call: TRBV5-1; clone_size: .; j_call: TRBJ2-5; cdr3_nt: TGCGCCAGCAGCTCCGGCTCGGGGTTCGGGCAAGAGACCCAGTACTTC; cdr3_aa: CASSSGSGFGQETQYF
d_call: .; v_call: TRBV5-5; clone_size: many; j_call: TRBJ2-7; cdr3_nt: TGTGCCAGCAGCTTGGTGGCCAGGGGGGACCACGAGCAGTACTTC; cdr3_aa: CASSLVARGDHEQYF
d_call: .; v_call: TRBV28; clone_size: .; j_call: TRBJ1-5; cdr3_nt: TGTGCCAGCAGTTTGTCCTATAGCGGGCAGCCCCAGCATTTT; cdr3_aa: CASSLSYSGQPQHF
d_call: .; v_call: TRBV20-1; clone_size: few; j_call: TRBJ2-7; cdr3_nt: TGCAGTGCTAGAAGCGGACTTGACCTCTACGAGCAGTACTTC; cdr3_aa: CSARSGLDLYEQYF
d_call: .; v_call: TRBV30; clone_size: .; j_call: TRBJ2-2; cdr3_nt: TGTGCCTGGCGACCCCCTGGGGAGCTGTTTTTT; cdr3_aa: CAWRPPGELFF
d_call: .; v_call: TRBV5-1; clone_size: few; j_call: TRBJ1-1; cdr3_nt: TGCGCCAGCAGCTTGTTCGACGTGGGGGCTGGAACTGAAGCTTTCTTT; cdr3_aa: CASSLFDVGAGTEAFF
d_call: TRBD2; v_call: TRBV27; clone_size: .; j_call: TRBJ2-2; cdr3_nt: TGTGCCGCGCGGGGGGACGGGACAACGAACACCGGGGAGCTGTTTTTT; cdr3_aa: CAARGDGTTNTGELFF
d_call: .; v_call: TRBV5-5; clone_size: many; j_call: TRBJ1-5; cdr3_nt: TGTGCCAGCAGCTTGGCGACAGGCCCGAATCAGCCCCAGCATTTT; cdr3_aa: CASSLATGPNQPQHF
d_call: TRBD2; v_call: TRBV20-1; clone_size: .; j_call: TRBJ2-7; cdr3_nt: TGCAGTGCTGGGGAGCGGGGGAGCTCCTACGAGCAGTACTTC; cdr3_aa: CSAGERGSSYEQYF
d_call: .; v_call: TRBV29-1; clone_size: few; j_call: TRBJ2-5; cdr3_nt: TGCAGCGTTGAAGACTGGCAGGGAGAGACCCAGTACTTC; cdr3_aa: CSVEDWQGETQYF
d_call: TRBD1; v_call: TRBV10-2; clone_size: .; j_call: TRBJ1-2; cdr3_nt: TGCGCCAGCAGTGAGTCCAAGTCGGCAGGGGGGGCAGCTAACTATGGCTACACCTTC; cdr3_aa: CASSESKSAGGAANYGYTF
d_call: .; v_call: TRBV6-5; clone_size: few; j_call: TRBJ2-3; cdr3_nt: TGTGCCAGCAGACAGGACCTTGGGAGAGATACGCAGTATTTT; cdr3_aa: CASRQDLGRDTQYF
d_call: TRBD2; v_call: TRBV11-2; clone_size: .; j_call: TRBJ2-1; cdr3_nt: TGTGCCAGCAGCCCACCAGGGAGACTAGCAAATGAGCAGTTCTTC; cdr3_aa: CASSPPGRLANEQFF
d_call: .; v_call: TRBV7-2; clone_size: few; j_call: TRBJ1-3; cdr3_nt: TGTGCCAGCAGCCCAAGACAGAACTCTGGAAACACCATATATTTT; cdr3_aa: CASSPRQNSGNTIYF
d_call: .; v_call: TRBV20-1; clone_size: few; j_call: TRBJ2-5; cdr3_nt: TGCAGTGCAACGGGACTCGGTGGGGAGACCCAGTACTTC; cdr3_aa: CSATGLGGETQYF
d_call: TRBD2; v_call: TRBV5-1; clone_size: many; j_call: TRBJ2-1; cdr3_nt: TGCGCCAGCAGCTCCCTAGCGGGGGGTCTTAATGAGCAGTTCTTC; cdr3_aa: CASSSLAGGLNEQFF
d_call: .; v_call: TRBV30; clone_size: .; j_call: TRBJ1-5; cdr3_nt: TGTGCCTGGAGTGCCGGGAACGATCAGCCCCAGCATTTT; cdr3_aa: CAWSAGNDQPQHF